A selection of T cell receptor beta chains follows, all from one sample in a study of T cell responses to AZD1222 COVID-19 vaccine. The assay was immunoSEQ multiplex PCR, and TCRdb's table has in-frame clones only and misses some. Here the sample spans around 180,000 clones, 90% to 95% being singletons. Sample: peripheral blood, taken on day 0 of AZD1222 vaccination. Receptors were obtained from an adult in good health. Both conserved end residues are part of each CDR3. D genes are given only for firm matches. Some rows have no size entry. The others give once, few or many, or a class for an expanded clone.

>NA|TRBJ1-1|TRBV21-1|NA
TGTGCCAGCCTCTTTCCACGGAAGAACACTGAAGCTTTCTTT
CASLFPRKNTEAFF
>NA|TRBJ1-3|TRBV10-3|once
TGTGCCATCAGTGATGGGGATAACACCATATATTTT
CAISDGDNTIYF
>NA|TRBJ2-7|TRBV18|NA
TGTGCCAGCTCACCTCAGGCGGCACGCGCTGGAGGGTACGAGCAGTACTTC
CASSPQAARAGGYEQYF
>NA|TRBJ2-7|TRBV9|few
TGTGCCAGCAGCGTAACAGGAGGCGAGCAGTACTTC
CASSVTGGEQYF
>NA|TRBJ2-1|TRBV6-5|NA
TGTGCCAGCGGTCAGGTGAGGAATGAGCAGTTCTTC
CASGQVRNEQFF
>NA|TRBJ1-3|TRBV5-4|once
TGTGCCAGCAGCTTGGGAGGACGGAGCTCTGGAAACACCATATATTTT
CASSLGGRSSGNTIYF
>NA|TRBJ1-1|TRBV20-1|NA
TGCAGTGCTAGTTCAGCTGGGCAGGGGAGGACTGAAGCTTTCTTT
CSASSAGQGRTEAFF
>NA|TRBJ1-4|TRBV27|NA
TGTGCCAGCAGTTTAAAGGCAGGGCGATATGAAAAACTGTTTTTT
CASSLKAGRYEKLFF
>TRBD1|TRBJ1-2|TRBV15|NA
TGTGCCACCAGCACCGGACAGGGGTACTATGGCTACACCTTC
CATSTGQGYYGYTF
>NA|TRBJ1-2|TRBV9|NA
TGTGCCAGCAGCGTAGAATCAGGAGTCTATGGCTACACCTTC
CASSVESGVYGYTF
>NA|TRBJ1-4|TRBV10-1|NA
TGCGCCAGCAGTGAGTCAAGTTCGGGGAAAAAACTGTTTTTT
CASSESSSGKKLFF
>TRBD2|TRBJ2-3|TRBV11-2|NA
TGTGCCAGCAGCTTAGTTGCGGGGGAATATACGCAGTATTTT
CASSLVAGEYTQYF
>TRBD1|TRBJ2-7|TRBV4-1|NA
TGCGCCAGCAGCCCCCCACAGGGGCAGGCGACGAAGGAGCAGTACTTC
CASSPPQGQATKEQYF
>NA|TRBJ2-7|TRBV6-5|NA
TGTGCCAGCAGTTACGCCGGGGACTCCTACGAGCAGTACTTC
CASSYAGDSYEQYF
>TRBD2|TRBJ2-5|TRBV27|NA
TGTGCCAGCAGTTTATTGCCAGCGGGAGTTTCAGAGACCCAGTACTTC
CASSLLPAGVSETQYF
>NA|TRBJ1-3|TRBV6-1|NA
TGTGCCAGCAGTGAACGAGGGGGACCCGGAAACACCATATATTTT
CASSERGGPGNTIYF
>TRBD1|TRBJ1-6|TRBV27|once
TGTGCCATTGGGACAGGGGTTACTTCACCCCTCCACTTT
CAIGTGVTSPLHF
>NA|TRBJ2-7|TRBV11-2|NA
TGTGCCAGCAGCTTAGGGCAGTCCTACGAGCAGTACTTC
CASSLGQSYEQYF
>TRBD1|TRBJ1-2|TRBV12-3/TRBV12-4|NA
TGTGCCAGCAGTTTAGACAGGGGGCTTGGCTACACCTTC
CASSLDRGLGYTF
>NA|TRBJ2-2|TRBV7-2|NA
TGTGCCAGCAGCTTAGCAAGGCAGAACACCGGGGAGCTGTTTTTT
CASSLARQNTGELFF
>NA|TRBJ1-4|TRBV30|NA
TGTGCCTGGAGTGTGACTAATGAAAAACTGTTTTTT
CAWSVTNEKLFF
>TRBD2|TRBJ2-7|TRBV7-6|NA
TGTGCCAGCAGTCTCACGGGAGGGATCGGCGACGAGCAGTACTTC
CASSLTGGIGDEQYF
>NA|TRBJ1-5|TRBV3-1/TRBV3-2|once
TGTGCCAGCAGCCTCGCCAGCTATCAGCCCCAGCATTTT
CASSLASYQPQHF
>TRBD2|TRBJ2-7|TRBV5-1|NA
TGCGCCAGCAGCTTGGCTAGCGGGAGTTCCTACGAGCAGTACTTC
CASSLASGSSYEQYF
>TRBD1|TRBJ2-1|TRBV6-2/TRBV6-3|NA
TGTGCCAGCAGTTATACGGGACAGGGGGTTTACAATGAGCAGTTCTTC
CASSYTGQGVYNEQFF
>NA|TRBJ2-3|TRBV24-1|NA
TGTGCCACCAGCCACCGACAGAACACAGATACGCAGTATTTT
CATSHRQNTDTQYF
>NA|TRBJ2-1|TRBV7-9|NA
TGTGCCAGCAGCGACCAGGGGTATGAGCAGTTCTTC
CASSDQGYEQFF
>NA|TRBJ2-1|TRBV27|NA
TGTGCCAGCAGTTTATCATCGGGGGGCCCCTACAATGAGCAGTTCTTC
CASSLSSGGPYNEQFF
>TRBD2|TRBJ2-1|TRBV29-1|NA
TGCAGCGATGACGGGGGGTCCTACAATGAGCAGTTCTTC
CSDDGGSYNEQFF
>NA|TRBJ1-1|TRBV10-1|NA
TGCGCCACCCGGTGGAGGGAACCTTCTGAAGCTTTCTTT
CATRWREPSEAFF
>NA|TRBJ1-1|TRBV2|once
TGTGCCAGCAGTGAAAGGACTGAAGCTTTCTTT
CASSERTEAFF
>NA|TRBJ1-1|TRBV19|NA
TGTGCCAGTAGTAAAACCGGGATTTCGAACACTGAAGCTTTCTTT
CASSKTGISNTEAFF
>TRBD2|TRBJ2-5|TRBV2|NA
TGTGCCAGCAGTGATCTAGCGGGAGTTGGGGGGGAGACCCAGTACTTC
CASSDLAGVGGETQYF
>TRBD1|TRBJ1-1|TRBV24-1|NA
TGTGCCACCAGTGACCCACGGACAGGGCGGACTGAAGCTTTCTTT
CATSDPRTGRTEAFF
>TRBD1|TRBJ2-2|TRBV7-3|NA
TGTGCCAGCAGCCGACAGGGGGAAGGGCCCGGGGAGCTGTTTTTT
CASSRQGEGPGELFF
>NA|TRBJ1-2|TRBV5-6|NA
TGTGCCAGCAGCTTGGTTACAGCCCTGGACGGCTACACCTTC
CASSLVTALDGYTF